The 12 T cell receptor beta chains below all came from one sample that was sequenced in a study of T cell responses to AZD1222 COVID-19 vaccine. Some clones are missing from TCRdb's copy, which holds only in-frame ones; the method was immunoSEQ multiplex PCR. Of 170,000 or so clones in the sample, just over 90% were seen once. The starting material was peripheral blood, obtained on day 0 of AZD1222 vaccination. These receptors were obtained from an adult in good health.

In its sample, this clone was seen once. The CDR3 DNA reads TGTGCCAGCAGCCTGGACCGTACCAGCACAGATACGCAGTATTTT. This sequence encodes CASSLDRTSTDTQYF. The genes are TRBV7-2 and TRBJ2-3; D is unresolved. The V gene's germline CDR1 is SGHTA and CDR2 FQGNSA. The CDR3 consists of 15 residues. V was trimmed by 5 bases and J by 0 bases, leaving 12 bases between them. Based on the CDR3 plus reference TRBV7-2 and TRBJ2-3, the full variable domain is GAGVSQSPSNKVTEKGKDVELRCDPISGHTALYWYRQSLGQGLEFLIYFQGNSAPDKSGLPSDRFSAERTGGSVSTLTIQRTQQEDSAVYLCASSLDRTSTDTQYFGPGTRLTVL.

The V gene is TRBV5-4, the J gene TRBJ1-2; D ambiguous. Trimming cost V 1 base and J 8 bases, with 12 bases left between them. The CDR3 has 13 residues. Germline V gene sequence: CDR1 SGHNT, CDR2 YYREEE (reference sequence). The CDR3 DNA follows: TGTGCCAGCAGCTTGTACGACCTTTCAGGCTACACCTTC. This codes for CASSLYDLSGYTF.

The chain couples TRBV11-1 to TRBJ2-7; D gene unclear. The ends were cut back, 5 bases at V and 4 bases at J, with 18 bases in the middle. The CDR3 is 15 residues long. CDR1 is SGHAT and CDR2 is FQDESV in the germline V gene (reference sequence). The CDR3 DNA is TGTGCCAGCAGCCTAGACTTACCGGACGTTTACGAGCAGTACTTC. Its protein product is CASSLDLPDVYEQYF.

The V and J genes are TRBV19 and TRBJ1-3; D call uncertain. V was trimmed by 8 bases and J by 5 bases, leaving 22 bases between them. Germline loops: CDR1 LNHDA, CDR2 SQIVND (reference sequence). CDR3 length: 16 residues. The CDR3 is CASAPAQEGRRNTIYF. CDR3 in DNA: TGTGCCAGTGCGCCGGCTCAGGAGGGTCGAAGAAACACCATATATTTT.

The V call is TRBV7-2, the J call TRBJ1-1; no clear D. In germline, CDR1 is SGHTA, CDR2 FQGNSA. Trimming took off 0 bases at V and 5 bases at J, with 16 bases between the two ends. CDR3 length equals 16 residues. CDR3 sequence reads: CASSLAVEHPWTEAFF. In DNA, the CDR3 is TGTGCCAGCAGCTTAGCGGTGGAACACCCGTGGACTGAAGCTTTCTTT. The full variable domain, rest sourced from reference TRBV7-2 and TRBJ1-1, is GAGVSQSPSNKVTEKGKDVELRCDPISGHTALYWYRQSLGQGLEFLIYFQGNSAPDKSGLPSDRFSAERTGGSVSTLTIQRTQQEDSAVYLCASSLAVEHPWTEAFFGQGTRLTVV.

The chain has TRBV7-2 and TRBJ1-5, with D possibly TRBD1 on 5 matching bases. The V end lost 5 bases, the J end lost 5 bases, and 10 bases lay between the germline ends. Germline V gene sequence: CDR1 SGHTA, CDR2 FQGNSA. This CDR3 comprises 13 residues. The CDR3 is CASSTGGYQPQHF. The CDR3 coding sequence is TGTGCCAGCAGCACAGGAGGTTATCAGCCCCAGCATTTT.

This sequence joins TRBV6-5 and TRBJ1-1; D not resolved. CDR1 and CDR2 from the germline V gene are MNHEY and SVGAGI. This CDR3 has 13 residues. Trimming took 4 bases from V and 3 from J, leaving 9 bases between them. Here the CDR3 DNA reads TGTGCCAGCAGTTCACCGGGAGACACTGAAGCTTTCTTT. Translated, it gives CASSSPGDTEAFF.

The rearrangement joins TRBV29-1 to TRBJ1-1; D ambiguous. V was shortened by 4 bases and J by 2 bases, with 8 bases between the two germline ends. CDR1 and CDR2 from the germline V gene are SQVTM and ANQGSEA. The CDR3 is 12 residues long. CDR3 amino acids: CSVAEGNTEAFF. CDR3 nucleotide sequence: TGCAGCGTTGCAGAGGGAAACACTGAAGCTTTCTTT.

This chain joins TRBV9 and TRBJ1-3, with 10 bases aligning to TRBD1. Germline CDR1 is SGDLS and CDR2 is YYNGEE. Losses at the gene ends were 4 bases for V and 4 bases for J; bases not matched to a gene: 2. This CDR3 spans 14 amino acids. In nucleotides, the CDR3 is TGTGCCAGCAGCCCGGACAGGGGGGGAAACACCATATATTTT. Its protein product is CASSPDRGGNTIYF.

CDR3 region: CASSPGRDRRSNTEAFF. DNA for the CDR3: TGTGCCAGCAGCCCGGGCCGGGACAGGCGATCGAACACTGAAGCTTTCTTT. This chain uses TRBV7-9 with TRBJ1-1; 8 bases are shared with TRBD1. After removal of 5 bases from V and 1 base from J, the junction contained 12 bases not matched to a gene. In germline, CDR1 is SEHNR, CDR2 FQNEAQ (reference sequence). The CDR3 sequence is 17 residues long.

This clone has just one count. The J gene is TRBJ2-1, the V gene TRBV6-5, with 7 bases identical to TRBD1. The length of the CDR3 is 13 residues. The germline gives CDR1 MNHEY, CDR2 SVGAGI. V lost 6 bases to trimming and J lost 6 bases; unmatched junction nucleotides: 5. The CDR3 region has the DNA TGTGCCAGCAGGAGGGGACAGACCAATGAGCAGTTCTTC. Amino acids: CASRRGQTNEQFF.

This clone was counted once. J is TRBJ1-3 and V is TRBV6-5; D is unclear. The germline V gene has CDR1 MNHEY and CDR2 SVGAGI. The germline V and J ends were trimmed by 6 bases and 2 bases, with 14 bases remaining between them. The CDR3 is 15 residues long. This CDR3 reads CASSPGRLTGNTIYF. The CDR3, as DNA: TGTGCCAGCAGCCCCGGAAGGTTAACTGGAAACACCATATATTTT.